This is a list of T cell receptor beta chains from one sample in a study of T cells in localized non-small cell lung cancer. Sequencing used immunoSEQ multiplex PCR; TCRdb keeps in-frame clones, though not all of them. The sample lists about 1,000 clones, just over 30% occurring once. The source was normal lung tissue next to the tumor, collected before any cancer treatment. These TCRs come from a male donor older than 55 with stage II lung adenocarcinoma. CDR3s include the opening cysteine and the closing phenylalanine or tryptophan.

v_gene	j_gene	CDR3aa
TRBV19	TRBJ2-1	CASSIGREGRRNEQFF
TRBV19	TRBJ1-2	CASSIPTGTAFYGYTF
TRBV7-8	TRBJ2-2	CASSSQITGELFF
TRBV6-8	TRBJ2-7	CASRNGPYEQYF
TRBV9	TRBJ1-3	CASSVDASSGNTIYF
TRBV12-5	TRBJ1-5	CASALDSRNQPQHF
TRBV11-3	TRBJ2-7	CASSLGLGRYEQYF
TRBV7-6	TRBJ2-1	CASSSSGTSGMNEQFF
TRBV28	TRBJ2-2	CASSRKGTGELFF
TRBV11-3	TRBJ1-1	CASSFRGRGTEAFF
TRBV25-1	TRBJ1-2	CASSAFRSGAGGYTF
TRBV28	TRBJ1-2	CASRTVNYGYTF
TRBV28	TRBJ2-4	CASTLQGMKNIQYF
TRBV6-8	TRBJ2-7	CASSYSSTGYEQYF
TRBV6-8	TRBJ2-3	CASSEGEQDTDTQYF
TRBV5-1	TRBJ2-7	CASSLGRRSSYEQYF
TRBV19	TRBJ1-2	CASSMAGSNGYTF
TRBV9	TRBJ1-1	CASTRDRGEGTEAFF
TRBV6-8	TRBJ2-7	CASSYQAKGNEQYF
TRBV19	TRBJ2-1	CASATSGPSYNEQFF
TRBV6-8	TRBJ2-5	CASSAYRGGPETQYF
TRBV19	TRBJ2-7	CASSMRAAPNFEQYF
TRBV5-1	TRBJ2-3	CASSLAGGSTDTQYF
TRBV11-3	TRBJ2-1	CASSQSLVGTTYNEQFF